This T cell receptor beta chain was observed in a study of blood T cell repertoires in COVID-19 (dated by TCRdb to 2018 to 2021). Regarding the research as a whole: The collaborator samples originated in the United States, Italy and Spain and spanned the acute and convalescent phases of COVID-19. The prospective study material was composed of cDNA or gDNA derived from T cells, B-cell-depleted T cells, or PBMCs. The repertoires were released in a freely available public database meant as a resource for research on the immune response to SARS-CoV-2. Nearly every sample came with metadata listing a de-identified subject ID, COVID-19 status, age in years and sex. Subjects who had been exposed to COVID-19, were actively infected with it, or had recovered from it provided the deeply sampled blood TCRbeta repertoires that made up the dataset. Where available, HLA class I and class II types were taken from metadata supplied by the sample provider and were not determined by assay-based typing. The samples were drawn from the first 160 participants of the ongoing ImmuneRACE study and from roughly 1,300 subjects provided by 6 global collaborators.

Participants in the prospective study were enrolled through a virtual design, were aged roughly 18 to 95 years, and lived in about two dozen United States geographic areas. To assign participants to cohorts, the prospective study relied on clinical history that participants themselves reported in a screening survey and a study questionnaire. Recovered participants in ImmuneRACE Cohort 3 were defined by two consecutive negative NP/OP PCR tests, clearance by a healthcare professional, or resolution of symptoms. Mobile phlebotomists in the prospective study collected whole blood, serum and a nasopharyngeal or oropharyngeal swab from every participant. Additional blood draws and questionnaires over an approximately two-month period could optionally be provided by prospective study participants. Blood samples from the prospective study were shipped frozen or at room temperature prior to DNA extraction.

The paper as a whole reports these results and caveats: The amount of clinical and demographic metadata varied by source and participant and was provided uncurated.

The immunoSEQ Assay, a bias-controlled multiplex PCR, was used to amplify TCRbeta CDR3 regions from genomic DNA. The authors processed their data as follows. The number of nucleated cells in each sample was estimated from the amplification of reference gene primers within the assay. To quantify the absolute abundance of each unique TCRbeta CDR3 rearrangement, sequence reads were collapsed and filtered. For each sample, productive Simpson clonality was calculated by taking the square root of Simpson's diversity index across productive rearrangements. Imported from immuneACCESS, the table was reduced by TCRdb to in-frame sequences with V and J called. These copies leave out some clones; in studies compared against another copy, an unresolved V gene accounts for under half, and the cause of the remainder is not known. That table gives V, J and clone size, and the DNA gave D and trimming. The sample table holds under 300,000 clones, of which about 80% were seen once. The ten largest make up 3.4% of the sample.

With respect to this clone: Its antigen target is currently unknown. Qualities for individual bases were not recorded, and no much larger clone is one base off.

CDR1 SGHNT and CDR2 YENEEA were looked up in the germline V gene. The junction shows trimming of 6 bases on V and 9 bases on J, plus 12 bases between the germline ends. The CDR3 goes from the cysteine to the phenylalanine over 13 residues. Just CDR3 DNA is preserved here, 39 bases in frame from base 1. The V and J segments used are TRBV11-3 and TRBJ1-6; the D segment cannot be called with confidence. The source material was PBMCs or T cells enriched from blood (not recorded which). The receptor was derived from a man aged 45 to 65 who had recovered from COVID-19. The CDR3 loop reads CASSSGVVSPLHF. In nucleotide form, the sequence is TGTGCCAGCAGTTCCGGGGTGGTTTCACCCCTCCACTTT.